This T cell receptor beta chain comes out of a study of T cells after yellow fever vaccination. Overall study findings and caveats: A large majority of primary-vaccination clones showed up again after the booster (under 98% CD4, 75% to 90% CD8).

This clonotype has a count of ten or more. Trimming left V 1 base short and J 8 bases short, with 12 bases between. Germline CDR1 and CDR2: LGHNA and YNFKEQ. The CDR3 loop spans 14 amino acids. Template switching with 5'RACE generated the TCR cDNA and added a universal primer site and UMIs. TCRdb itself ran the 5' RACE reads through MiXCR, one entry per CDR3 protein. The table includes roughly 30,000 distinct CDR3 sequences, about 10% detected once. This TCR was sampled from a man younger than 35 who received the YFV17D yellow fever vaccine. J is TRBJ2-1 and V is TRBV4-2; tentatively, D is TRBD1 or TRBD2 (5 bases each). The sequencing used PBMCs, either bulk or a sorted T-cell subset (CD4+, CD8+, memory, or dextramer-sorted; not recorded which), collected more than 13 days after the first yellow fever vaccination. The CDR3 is CASSQGGDGDEQFF. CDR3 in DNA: TGTGCCAGCAGCCAAGGAGGGGACGGCGATGAGCAGTTCTTC.